The 17 T cell receptor beta chains reported below all come from one sample, sequenced in a study of blood T cells in healthy people across ages. Using a J-beta primer mix together with a sample-barcoded 5' primer, a second PCR was run for roughly 7 to 12 cycles. TCRdb passed the 5' RACE reads through MiXCR, listing each CDR3 protein once. The repertoire holds 1.5 million to 2 million distinct CDR3 sequences, with approximately 50% as singletons. Sequences were obtained from blood. These receptors all stem from a woman between 40 and 55 years old in good health.

The gene calls are TRBV29-1 and TRBJ2-1; D is uncertain. CDR1 and CDR2 (germline): SQVTM, ANQGSEA. The CDR3 covers 12 residues. Trimming took 5 bases from V and 7 from J, leaving 12 bases between them. The CDR3 region is CSVKRSQNEQFF. CDR3 nucleotide sequence: TGCAGCGTTAAAAGGAGTCAGAATGAGCAGTTCTTC.

This clonotype turned up a few times. This CDR3 reads CASSPFDRVGSGANVLTF. Here the CDR3 DNA reads TGTGCCAGCAGTCCATTCGACAGGGTCGGGTCTGGGGCCAACGTCCTGACTTTC. The V gene is TRBV12-3 or TRBV12-4, the J gene TRBJ2-6; the match to TRBD1 covers 7 bases. Trimming cost V 5 bases and J 1 base; bases outside gene matches: 11. The CDR3 runs 18 residues.

This clonotype was found a few times. The CDR3 loop is CATSRDRGGENIQYF. As DNA, the CDR3 is TGTGCCACCAGCAGAGACCGGGGGGGCGAAAACATTCAGTACTTC. The chain couples TRBV15 to TRBJ2-4, with 8 bases that match TRBD2. The CDR3 has 15 amino acids. Germline V CDR1 and CDR2: LNHNV, YYDKDF (reference sequence). Trimming at V came to 0 bases and at J to 5 bases, leaving 3 bases not matched to a gene.

The chain recombines TRBV6-5 with TRBJ2-7; 8 bases agree with TRBD1. V shed 2 bases and J 3 bases; nucleotides not matched to a gene: 6. The CDR3 contains 15 residues. Per the germline V gene, CDR1 is MNHEY and CDR2 is SVGAGI. In nucleotides, the CDR3 is TGTGCCAGCAGTTACCGGACAGGGACCATCTACGAGCAGTACTTC. The encoded protein is CASSYRTGTIYEQYF.

CDR3 residues: CASRPPLGSGANVLTF. CDR3 DNA: TGTGCCAGCAGACCCCCTCTCGGATCTGGGGCCAACGTCCTGACTTTC. The V and J genes are TRBV6-5 and TRBJ2-6; D is uncertain. The germline gives CDR1 MNHEY, CDR2 SVGAGI. The CDR3 runs 16 residues. The V and J ends lost 6 bases and 1 base respectively, with 13 bases between them.

This rearrangement joins TRBV19 to TRBJ1-6; 8 positions agree with TRBD1. V lost 10 bases to trimming and J lost 10 bases; unmatched junction nucleotides: 9. The CDR3 extends over 13 amino acids. The V gene's germline CDR1 is LNHDA and CDR2 SQIVND (reference sequence). CDR3 sequence reads: CATNSGGSSPLHF. The CDR3 DNA reads as TGTGCCACCAATTCAGGGGGCTCCTCACCCCTCCACTTT.

The chain uses TRBV15 and TRBJ2-7; 8 nucleotides align to TRBD1. There are 15 residues in the CDR3. With 1 base clipped from V and 2 bases from J, the junction kept 4 bases outside the gene matches. From germline, CDR1 is LNHNV and CDR2 YYDKDF (reference sequence). The CDR3: CATSRVDRGTYEQYF. DNA of the CDR3: TGTGCCACCAGCAGAGTAGACAGGGGAACCTACGAGCAGTACTTC.

V and J are TRBV29-1 and TRBJ1-1; D ambiguous. The CDR3 is 10 residues long. Trimming removed 3 bases at V and 10 bases at J, with 9 bases between. Germline V gene sequence: CDR1 SQVTM, CDR2 ANQGSEA. CDR3 sequence reads: CSVDQSGAFF. In DNA, the CDR3 is TGCAGCGTTGATCAGTCCGGAGCTTTCTTT.

The chain employs TRBV28 and TRBJ1-6, with a tentative D call TRBD1 (5 bases). Per germline, CDR1 MDHEN and CDR2 SYDVKM. Trimming shortened V by 6 bases and J by 0 bases, and 18 bases separated the two germline ends. The length of the CDR3 is 18 residues. The CDR3: CASSPGWAASSYNSPLHF. DNA of the CDR3: TGTGCCAGCAGCCCAGGGTGGGCGGCGAGCTCCTATAATTCACCCCTCCACTTT.

This chain connects TRBV12-3 or TRBV12-4 to TRBJ1-4; D gene unclear. Trimming shortened V by 6 bases and J by 7 bases, and 15 bases separated the two germline ends. The CDR3 covers 14 residues. DNA of the CDR3: TGTGCCAGCAGGCCTGGTGGATTGGGTGAAAAACTGTTTTTT. The encoded protein is CASRPGGLGEKLFF.

This clonotype occurred a few times. CDR3 loop: CATRGVTDTQYF. The CDR3 nucleotides are TGTGCCACCCGTGGGGTAACAGATACGCAGTATTTT. This chain uses TRBV27 with TRBJ2-3; D gene uncertain. Trimming removed 10 bases from V and 3 bases from J, with 11 bases in between. CDR3 length: 12 amino acids. Germline V CDR1 and CDR2: MNHEY, SMNVEV (reference sequence).

The chain carries TRBV3-1 and TRBJ2-5; no clear D. The CDR3 consists of 17 residues. CDR1 and CDR2 from the germline V gene are LGHDT and YNNKEL (reference sequence). The V end lost 1 base, the J end lost 4 bases, and 19 bases lay between the germline ends. CDR3 region: CASSQGRPLSTVETQYF. In nucleotides, the CDR3 is TGTGCCAGCAGCCAAGGAAGGCCGCTGTCAACGGTAGAGACCCAGTACTTC.

CDR3 DNA: TGTGCCAGCAGCTTAGATCATCGAACGGCGAGTGGCTATGGCTACACCTTC. Its protein is CASSLDHRTASGYGYTF. V is TRBV11-2 and J is TRBJ1-2; D not resolved. Trimming removed 0 bases from V and 4 bases from J, with 18 bases in between. Per germline, CDR1 SGHAT and CDR2 FQNNGV. This CDR3 has 17 residues. Full variable domain (remainder filled in from reference TRBV11-2 and TRBJ1-2): EAGVAQSPRYKIIEKRQSVAFWCNPISGHATLYWYQQILGQGPKLLIQFQNNGVVDDSQLPKDRFSAERLKGVDSTLKIQPAKLEDSAVYLCASSLDHRTASGYGYTFGSGTRLTVV.

This clonotype has just a few counts. The CDR3 carries no conserved terminal phenylalanine or tryptophan, so it likely arises from a read error. The V gene is TRBV7-2, the J gene TRBJ2-5; 14 bases match TRBD2. The CDR3 consists of 17 residues. Germline loops: CDR1 SGHTA, CDR2 FQGNSA. Trimming removed 5 bases from V and 4 bases from J; junction bases left unmatched: 9. In DNA, the CDR3 is TGTGCCAGCAGCGTTGGGGGACTAGCGGGAGCTCTAGAGACCCAGTACGTC. Protein: CASSVGGLAGALETQYV.

There are a few counts of this clonotype. The chain couples TRBV10-3 to TRBJ2-5; 12 nucleotides align to TRBD2. This CDR3 region has 14 residues. Trimming at V came to 10 bases and at J to 0 bases, leaving 3 bases not matched to a gene. The germline V gene has CDR1 ENHRY and CDR2 SYGVKD. CDR3 in amino acids: CATGLAGYQETQYF. The DNA for the CDR3 is TGTGCCACCGGACTAGCGGGGTACCAAGAGACCCAGTACTTC.

This chain connects TRBV4-3 to TRBJ2-5, with TRBD1 as a possible D gene (6 bases). This CDR3 is built from 16 residues. Deletions cut 0 bases from V and 5 bases from J, with 16 bases between. Germline values: CDR1 LGHNA, CDR2 YSLEER. The CDR3 loop is CASSQDTGGGRETQYF. The CDR3 DNA follows: TGCGCCAGCAGCCAAGATACTGGGGGCGGGCGGGAGACCCAGTACTTC.

The chain recombines TRBV7-2 with TRBJ2-6, with D unresolved. Trimming cost V 2 bases and J 0 bases, with 8 bases left between them. Germline assignment: CDR1 SGHTA and CDR2 FQGNSA. This CDR3 is 16 amino acids long. CDR3 in amino acids: CASSLYTFSGANVLTF. The DNA of the CDR3 is TGTGCCAGCAGCTTATACACTTTCTCTGGGGCCAACGTCCTGACTTTC.